This TCR beta chain was profiled in a study of cytomegalovirus exposure and HLA in healthy donors. Findings and limits, study-wide: V segments that were indistinguishable, TRBV6-2 and TRBV6-3 among them, were omitted from analysis. Information on immune exposure was restricted to one variable (CMV serostatus). Later analysis suggested links between common viral pathogens and several top significant clusters.

This PCR relied on a set of 60 Vbeta primers and 13 Jbeta primers. Libraries were prepared by immunoSEQ multiplex PCR; TCRdb keeps only in-frame clonotypes and omits some of them. Of around 120,000 clones in the sample, 70% to 80% are singletons; the top ten hold around 3.7%. This CDR3 has 13 amino acids. The germline V gene has CDR1 MNHNS and CDR2 SASEGT. With 4 bases removed from V and 2 bases from J, the gap between germline ends came to 9 bases. Worth noting for this clone: The antigen is not known.

Sequencing used PBMCs. This TCR was sampled from a man younger than 40 in good health and CMV-seronegative. The J gene is TRBJ2-7, the V gene TRBV6-1, with D maybe TRBD2 (6 bases). CDR3 region: CASSGSGPYEQYF. The CDR3 nucleotides read TGTGCCAGCAGTGGCAGCGGGCCCTACGAGCAGTACTTC.